This TCR beta chain was obtained from a study of regulatory T cells in long-lasting Graves disease. This clonotype was observed a single time. The V gene end was trimmed by 4 bases and the J gene end by 5 bases; junction bases not matched to a gene: 6. CDR3 length: 16 amino acids. CDR1 is SGHRS and CDR2 is YFSETQ in the germline V gene. iRepertoire HTBI primers and Arm-PCR of CDR3 regions built TCR beta libraries. TCRdb called the multiplex PCR reads again in MiXCR, with one record for every CDR3 protein. The table includes 390,000 or so distinct CDR3 sequences, 20% to 25% detected once. Time point defined: persistent/refractory GD, antithyroid drugs over 5 years with positive TRAb. PBMCs provided the RNA from which the TCR library was made.

The specimen comprised peripheral blood mononuclear cells (PBMCs), sampled when the disease was refractory, from a patient treated with antithyroid drugs. This clonotype was obtained from a middle-aged woman with Graves disease. The V gene is TRBV5-1, the J gene TRBJ2-3; 14 positions agree with TRBD2. CDR3 protein: CASSTGTSGSLDTQYF. The CDR3 DNA reads as TGCGCCAGCAGCACTGGGACTAGCGGGAGTCTAGATACGCAGTATTTT.